This record concerns one T cell receptor (beta chain) sequence. Its antigen remains unidentified. Vbeta (60) and Jbeta (13) primers were used in the PCR. Under the authors' procedure: Counted up in a later analysis, unique TCR beta chains came to approximately 77 million, with around 10 million shared. Sequencing used immunoSEQ multiplex PCR; TCRdb keeps in-frame clones, though not all of them. D and trimming were read from the DNA, whereas the V and J calls and clone size are those reported in that table. The table has roughly 150,000 clones, over 70% seen once. The CDR3 sequence is 14 residues long. CDR1 is KGHSH and CDR2 is LQKENI in the germline V gene. Trimming removed 5 bases at V and 11 bases at J, with 18 bases between. This entry comes from a study of cytomegalovirus exposure and HLA in healthy donors. General observations from the study: The authors considered a cluster of highly shared sequence variants likely to be a sequencing artifact. According to a later analysis, donors in an Asian-associated ancestry cluster reportedly had fewer N-insertions than the roughly 670-donor mean.

Sequenced: PBMCs. V and J are TRBV18 and TRBJ1-4; no clear D. This TCR was sampled from a woman in her thirties or forties in good health and CMV-seropositive. For the CDR3, the DNA is TGTGCCAGCTCAGAGCTCCAATCTACACAGAAACTGTTTTTT. This encodes CASSELQSTQKLFF.